Below are 29 T cell receptor beta chains sequenced from a single sample in a study of T-cell memory formation after mild COVID-19. TCRdb called the 5' RACE reads again in MiXCR, with one record for every CDR3 protein. The sample records about 540,000 distinct CDR3 sequences, roughly 21% being singletons. The sample taken for sequencing was PBMCs or a T cell subset sorted from them (not recorded which). These receptors were collected from an adult woman who had mild COVID-19 (a few samples of this study predate the infection). Cell type and time point are not known.

This clonotype occurred a few times. The chain joins TRBV5-1 to TRBJ2-2, with 7 bases aligning to TRBD2. Germline values: CDR1 SGHRS, CDR2 YFSETQ. V lost 2 bases and J lost 1; bases outside the gene matches: 2. The CDR3 runs 15 residues. In DNA form, the CDR3 reads TGCGCCAGCAGCTTTACTAGCGAGAACACCGGGGAGCTGTTTTTT. This sequence encodes CASSFTSENTGELFF.

Concerning this clonotype itself: An end of the junction differs from the germline gene, which may be a read error. The chain has TRBV19 and TRBJ2-3; 9 positions agree with TRBD1. The germline V gene encodes CDR1 LNHDA and CDR2 SQIVND (reference sequence). The CDR3 covers 15 residues. The CDR3: CASRAPGQGTDTQYF. CDR3 DNA sequence: TGTGCCAGTAGGGCCCCGGGACAGGGCACGGATACGCAGTATTTT.

The V and J genes are TRBV27 and TRBJ2-5; the match to TRBD1 covers 9 bases. The CDR3 contains 14 residues. Germline V gene sequence: CDR1 MNHEY, CDR2 SMNVEV (reference sequence). V was clipped by 4 bases and J by 5 bases; unmatched bases: 5. CDR3 in amino acids: CASSSYRGQETQYF. In DNA form, the CDR3 reads TGTGCCAGCAGTTCCTACAGGGGGCAGGAGACCCAGTACTTC.

As DNA, the CDR3 is TGTGCCAGCAGCTTACCAGGCAACAATGAGCAGTTCTTC. Residues: CASSLPGNNEQFF. The chain joins TRBV7-6 to TRBJ2-1; no clear D. Germline CDR1 is SGHVS and CDR2 is FNYEAQ. The CDR3 is 13 residues long. V lost 2 bases to trimming and J lost 5 bases, with 7 bases between them.

The table lists this clonotype with a few counts. V and J are TRBV12-3 or TRBV12-4 and TRBJ2-3; 7 bases fit TRBD2. This CDR3 comprises 14 residues. The V and J ends lost 6 bases and 0 bases, in that order; junction bases with no gene match: 3. DNA of the CDR3: TGTGCCAGCAGGCTAGCGGATAGCACAGATACGCAGTATTTT. Protein product: CASRLADSTDTQYF.

The chain carries TRBV6-6 and TRBJ2-7; 12 bases align to TRBD2. Losses at the gene ends were 0 bases for V and 4 bases for J; bases not matched to a gene: 10. The CDR3 runs 18 residues. Germline CDR1 reads MNHNY; CDR2 reads SVGAGI (reference sequence). The CDR3 region is CASSYSRLAGDRRYEQYF. The CDR3 DNA follows: TGTGCCAGCAGTTACTCGAGACTAGCGGGAGACAGGCGTTACGAGCAGTACTTC.

The chain has TRBV4-2 and TRBJ2-6; a possible D gene is TRBD1 (7 bases). The CDR3 is made up of 21 amino acids. The germline gives CDR1 LGHNA, CDR2 YNFKEQ. Trimming removed 0 bases at V and 2 bases at J, with 23 bases between. The CDR3 DNA sequence: TGTGCCAGCAGCCAAGATAATTGGACAGGTCGGGGGTCTACTGGGGCCAACGTCCTGACTTTC. Translation: CASSQDNWTGRGSTGANVLTF.

This chain connects TRBV7-9 to TRBJ2-3, with 9 bases aligning to TRBD1. V trimming: 5 bases; J trimming: 5 bases; junction bases outside the gene matches: 8. Germline V lookup: CDR1 SEHNR, CDR2 FQNEAQ (reference sequence). The length of the CDR3 is 15 residues. This chain's CDR3 is CASSPPQGARDTQYF. For the CDR3, the DNA is TGTGCCAGCAGCCCCCCACAGGGGGCGCGAGATACGCAGTATTTT.

The rearrangement uses TRBV20-1 and TRBJ2-7; D uncertain. This CDR3 has 14 residues. V was clipped by 0 bases and J by 4 bases, with 13 bases between them. From germline, CDR1 is DFQATT and CDR2 SNEGSKA (reference sequence). CDR3 bases: TGCAGTGCTAGAGATGTCAGGACCGAGTACGAGCAGTACTTC. Residues: CSARDVRTEYEQYF.

This clonotype was recorded a few times. The chain joins TRBV6-2 or TRBV6-3 to TRBJ2-1; tentative D call: TRBD2 (5 bases). Per germline, CDR1 MNHEY and CDR2 SVGEGT. This CDR3 is built from 23 residues. V lost 2 bases and J lost 0, with 32 bases in between. In DNA form, the CDR3 reads TGTGCCAGCAGTTACCCCTTGGGAGCGGAGCGGTCGAAACTGAAAAGCTCCTACAATGAGCAGTTCTTC. It yields the protein CASSYPLGAERSKLKSSYNEQFF.

This rearrangement joins TRBV20-1 to TRBJ2-1; possible D gene TRBD2, 5 bases. Germline V gives CDR1 DFQATT, CDR2 SNEGSKA (reference sequence). This CDR3 region has 16 residues. The V end was cut by 1 base, the J end by 6 bases, with 19 bases between. The CDR3 is CSARGAPRDLSNEQFF. CDR3 DNA: TGCAGTGCTAGAGGGGCTCCTCGGGATCTCTCCAATGAGCAGTTCTTC.

This clonotype was observed a few times. The V call is TRBV14, the J call TRBJ2-5, with 10 bases matching TRBD2. From germline, CDR1 is SGHDN and CDR2 FVKESK. V shed 7 bases, J shed 2 bases, and the junction held 7 bases outside the gene matches. The CDR3 covers 15 residues. The CDR3 DNA sequence: TGTGCCAGCAATGCCCTAGCGGGGGTACAAGAGACCCAGTACTTC. Protein: CASNALAGVQETQYF.

V usage is TRBV27 and J usage is TRBJ1-1; 9 bases agree with TRBD1. This CDR3 contains 15 residues. Germline V CDR1 and CDR2: MNHEY, SMNVEV (reference sequence). Trimming at V came to 0 bases and at J to 8 bases, leaving 7 bases not matched to a gene. CDR3 nucleotides: TGTGCCAGCAGTTTATCCGGGACAGGGTGGATCGAAGCTTTCTTT. Its protein is CASSLSGTGWIEAFF.

The V gene is TRBV2, the J gene TRBJ2-4, with TRBD2 matching over 10 bases. Germline values: CDR1 SNHLY, CDR2 FYNNEI. The CDR3 is 17 residues long. V was pared by 6 bases and J by 0 bases, with 8 bases of the junction left unmatched. Here the CDR3 DNA reads TGTGCCAGCAGGTGGACTAGCGGAGCTCTAGCCAAAAACATTCAGTACTTC. The encoded protein is CASRWTSGALAKNIQYF.

This clonotype was detected ten times or more. The chain couples TRBV7-9 to TRBJ1-1, with a tentative D call TRBD1 (5 bases). Trimming shortened V by 3 bases and J by 4 bases, and 15 bases separated the two germline ends. CDR3 length equals 15 residues. The V gene's germline CDR1 is SEHNR and CDR2 FQNEAQ (reference sequence). This chain's CDR3 is CASSFSGTRGTEAFF. The CDR3 DNA reads TGTGCCAGCAGCTTTTCCGGGACCCGCGGCACTGAAGCTTTCTTT. Together with reference TRBV7-9 and TRBJ1-1, the CDR3 gives the full variable domain: DTGVSQNPRHKITKRGQNVTFRCDPISEHNRLYWYRQTLGQGPEFLTYFQNEAQLEKSRLLSDRFSAERPKGSFSTLEIQRTEQGDSAMYLCASSFSGTRGTEAFFGQGTRLTVV.

The chain joins TRBV4-2 to TRBJ2-5; possible D gene TRBD2, 6 bases. The CDR3 has 15 residues. CDR1 and CDR2 (germline): LGHNA, YNFKEQ. Trimming pared 4 bases from V and 1 base from J, leaving 13 bases between. CDR3 sequence reads: CASSPSLASQETQYF. DNA for the CDR3: TGTGCCAGCAGCCCCTCCCTAGCGAGCCAAGAGACCCAGTACTTC.

This sequence joins TRBV5-1 and TRBJ2-2; D might be TRBD2 (5 bases). This CDR3 spans 14 amino acids. CDR1 SGHRS and CDR2 YFSETQ come from the germline V gene. V lost 4 bases, J lost 6 bases, and 13 bases lay in between. CDR3 in amino acids: CASSLAAGAGELFF. CDR3 bases: TGCGCCAGCAGCCTAGCTGCCGGGGCCGGGGAGCTGTTTTTT.

This chain uses TRBV6-1 with TRBJ1-1; TRBD1 matches at 8 bases. CDR3 length: 15 amino acids. Per the germline V gene, CDR1 is MNHNS and CDR2 is SASEGT. J was trimmed by 1 base and V by 7 bases; bases with no gene match: 8. CDR3 in DNA: TGTGCCAGCAAATCGGACAGGGACAGGAACACTGAAGCTTTCTTT. This encodes CASKSDRDRNTEAFF.

This clonotype was seen only a few times. The chain couples TRBV5-1 to TRBJ2-2, with 8 positions matching TRBD2. CDR1 is SGHRS and CDR2 is YFSETQ in the germline V gene. V was clipped by 4 bases and J by 0 bases; unmatched bases: 8. The CDR3 is made up of 17 amino acids. The DNA of the CDR3 is TGCGCCAGCAGCCCACTACCGACTAGCGCGAACACCGGGGAGCTGTTTTTT. Its translation: CASSPLPTSANTGELFF.

The genes are TRBV5-1 and TRBJ2-3; D is undetermined. The germline V gene has CDR1 SGHRS and CDR2 YFSETQ. Trimming took 0 bases from V and 2 from J, leaving 10 bases between them. CDR3 length equals 15 residues. The CDR3 nucleotides read TGCGCCAGCAGCTTGGCCCAGGCGGCCACAGATACGCAGTATTTT. This sequence encodes CASSLAQAATDTQYF.

The chain couples TRBV10-3 to TRBJ2-1; D possibly corresponds to TRBD2 (6 bases). This CDR3 has 13 amino acids. CDR1 is ENHRY and CDR2 is SYGVKD in the germline V gene. V was cut by 6 bases and J by 8 bases, with 14 bases left in between. For the CDR3, the DNA is TGTGCCATCAGCCGGACTGGGGAGGATGAGCAGTTCTTC. The encoded protein is CAISRTGEDEQFF.

The chain has TRBV29-1 and TRBJ2-7; 8 bases match TRBD1. Germline assignment: CDR1 SQVTM and CDR2 ANQGSEA. The CDR3 contains 13 residues. V lost 3 bases and J lost 3; bases outside the gene matches: 4. The CDR3 DNA reads as TGCAGCGTTGAGACAGGGGAAAACTACGAGCAGTACTTC. Translated, it gives CSVETGENYEQYF.

This chain uses TRBV7-3 with TRBJ1-2; the D gene is possibly TRBD1 (5 bases). CDR1 and CDR2 (germline): SGHTA, FQGTGA. The V end lost 4 bases, the J end lost 8 bases, and 14 bases lay between the germline ends. The CDR3 totals 13 residues. The CDR3, as DNA: TGTGCCAGCAGCTCCAGAGGGGCAGAAGGCTACACCTTC. This sequence encodes CASSSRGAEGYTF.

This clonotype came up a few times. This rearrangement joins TRBV12-3 or TRBV12-4 to TRBJ2-3, with 7 nucleotides matching TRBD1. The length of the CDR3 is 15 residues. V gave up 3 bases and J gave up 4 bases; unmatched junction bases: 7. CDR3 in amino acids: CASSFHSQGADTQYF. The CDR3 bases are TGTGCCAGCAGTTTTCACTCTCAGGGGGCAGATACGCAGTATTTT.

This clonotype occurred a few times. This chain connects TRBV12-3 or TRBV12-4 to TRBJ2-2; the D gene is possibly TRBD2 (6 bases). This CDR3 contains 16 residues. V lost 6 bases to trimming and J lost 3 bases, with 17 bases between them. The CDR3 region is CASRVLSGWYTGELFF. CDR3 in DNA: TGTGCCAGCAGGGTTCTCAGCGGGTGGTACACCGGGGAGCTGTTTTTT.

The J gene is TRBJ2-7, the V gene TRBV19, with 7 bases that match TRBD2. This CDR3 has 15 amino acids. Per germline, CDR1 LNHDA and CDR2 SQIVND (reference sequence). J lost 2 bases, V lost 1 base, and 5 bases had no gene match. Here the CDR3 reads CASSIAGGGTYEQYF. In nucleotides, the CDR3 is TGTGCCAGTAGTATAGCCGGCGGGGGAACCTACGAGCAGTACTTC.

This clonotype was recorded a few times. The chain links TRBV9 to TRBJ2-5; TRBD1 aligns across 7 bases. There are 17 residues in the CDR3. In germline, CDR1 is SGDLS, CDR2 YYNGEE. Trimming took 3 bases from V and 5 from J; bases not matched to a gene: 16. The CDR3 coding sequence is TGTGCCAGCAGCGCAGGACAGGCGTCGGCTACAAGCGAGACCCAGTACTTC. Amino acid sequence: CASSAGQASATSETQYF.

This clonotype came up a few times. The chain joins TRBV5-1 to TRBJ2-7, with 7 bases matching TRBD1. The CDR3 is made up of 16 amino acids. The V segment lost 0 bases and the J segment 5 bases; nucleotides outside the gene matches: 11. Germline assignment: CDR1 SGHRS and CDR2 YFSETQ. CDR3 in DNA: TGCGCCAGCAGCTTGGTGGGACGACAGGGCTACCACGAGCAGTACTTC. Protein sequence: CASSLVGRQGYHEQYF. Filled out from reference TRBV5-1 and TRBJ2-7, the complete variable domain reads KAGVTQTPRYLIKTRGQQVTLSCSPISGHRSVSWYQQTPGQGLQFLFEYFSETQRNKGNFPGRFSGRQFSNSRSEMNVSTLELGDSALYLCASSLVGRQGYHEQYFGPGTRLTVT.

This clonotype was seen a few times. The V call is TRBV29-1, the J call TRBJ1-1, with TRBD1 matching over 11 bases. The germline V gene encodes CDR1 SQVTM and CDR2 ANQGSEA. CDR3 length: 16 amino acids. Unmatched junction bases numbered 7, after V lost 0 bases and J lost 4 bases. Written as DNA, the CDR3 is TGCAGCGTTGAAGACGGGACAGGGGGTGGGGGCACTGAAGCTTTCTTT. Encoded protein: CSVEDGTGGGGTEAFF.